The rows below give T cell receptor beta chains drawn from one sample of a study of shared clonotypes between healthy human individuals. Profiled with immunoSEQ multiplex PCR; TCRdb holds only in-frame clones, not every one. The top ten clones hold around 1.1% of a sample with 2 million or so clones, less than 95% of them seen once. The sample comprised naive CD8+ T cells sorted from blood. All receptors derive from a man younger than 35 in good health. Each CDR3 is given with its conserved first and last residue. D genes are given only for firm matches. Clone size is stated in some rows and not others, as once, few, many or a class when expanded.

cdr3_length: 16; v_call: TRBV6-1; d_call: TRBD1; j_call: TRBJ2-7; clone_size: NA; cdr3_nt: TGTGCCAGCAGTGAGCGGGGGACAGGGACCCTTTACGAGCAGTACTTC; cdr3_aa: CASSERGTGTLYEQYF
cdr3_length: 14; v_call: TRBV19; d_call: NA; j_call: TRBJ2-1; clone_size: NA; cdr3_nt: TGTGCCAGTAGTATGAGCGGGTCTTACAATGAGCAGTTCTTC; cdr3_aa: CASSMSGSYNEQFF
cdr3_length: 16; v_call: TRBV7-7; d_call: NA; j_call: TRBJ2-1; clone_size: NA; cdr3_nt: TGTGCTAGCAGCTTAGCTTCCGGGATGGCCTACAATGAGCAGTTCTTC; cdr3_aa: CASSLASGMAYNEQFF
cdr3_length: 18; v_call: TRBV28; d_call: NA; j_call: TRBJ2-1; clone_size: NA; cdr3_nt: TGTGCCAGCAGTATACCCACTGATGATGCGATCTCTGACAATGAGCAGTTCTTC; cdr3_aa: CASSIPTDDAISDNEQFF
cdr3_length: 13; v_call: TRBV7-9; d_call: NA; j_call: TRBJ1-2; clone_size: NA; cdr3_nt: TGTGCCAGCAGCTTAGGGGAGGGAGGAGGCTACACCTTC; cdr3_aa: CASSLGEGGGYTF
cdr3_length: 15; v_call: TRBV27; d_call: TRBD1; j_call: TRBJ1-5; clone_size: NA; cdr3_nt: TGTGCCAGCAGTTTGGACAGGGCAGGCAATCAGCCCCAGCATTTT; cdr3_aa: CASSLDRAGNQPQHF
cdr3_length: 15; v_call: TRBV9; d_call: NA; j_call: TRBJ1-2; clone_size: NA; cdr3_nt: TGTGCCAGCAGCGCCCCGCCCGGGAGTAACTATGGCTACACCTTC; cdr3_aa: CASSAPPGSNYGYTF
cdr3_length: 13; v_call: TRBV30; d_call: TRBD1; j_call: TRBJ2-1; clone_size: once; cdr3_nt: TGTGCCTGGAGCCGGGACAGGTGGAATGAGCAGTTCTTC; cdr3_aa: CAWSRDRWNEQFF
cdr3_length: 13; v_call: TRBV6-5; d_call: TRBD1; j_call: TRBJ1-2; clone_size: few; cdr3_nt: TGTGCCAGCAGTCCCGACAGGGTCCATGGCTACACCTTC; cdr3_aa: CASSPDRVHGYTF
cdr3_length: 17; v_call: TRBV28; d_call: TRBD2; j_call: TRBJ2-7; clone_size: NA; cdr3_nt: TGTGCCAGCAGTCCCCTGGGGAAAAGCGGGGGGCCCTACGAGCAGTACTTC; cdr3_aa: CASSPLGKSGGPYEQYF
cdr3_length: 17; v_call: TRBV15; d_call: TRBD1; j_call: TRBJ2-5; clone_size: NA; cdr3_nt: TGTGCCACCAGCGGGGGACAGGGGGCCCACCTCCTTGAGACCCAGTACTTC; cdr3_aa: CATSGGQGAHLLETQYF
cdr3_length: 17; v_call: TRBV27; d_call: TRBD1; j_call: TRBJ2-7; clone_size: NA; cdr3_nt: TGTGCCAGCAGTCCGGGACAGGGGGGACTTAGCTCCTACGAGCAGTACTTC; cdr3_aa: CASSPGQGGLSSYEQYF
cdr3_length: 14; v_call: TRBV28; d_call: NA; j_call: TRBJ1-2; clone_size: NA; cdr3_nt: TGTGCCAGCAGCTGGACGGGCGAGGTCTATGGCTACACCTTC; cdr3_aa: CASSWTGEVYGYTF
cdr3_length: 11; v_call: TRBV29-1; d_call: NA; j_call: TRBJ2-5; clone_size: NA; cdr3_nt: TGCAGCGTTGATTCAGGTCAGACCCAGTACTTC; cdr3_aa: CSVDSGQTQYF
cdr3_length: 18; v_call: TRBV21-1; d_call: NA; j_call: TRBJ1-5; clone_size: NA; cdr3_nt: TGTGCCAGCAGCAAAGGGGCGGGCTTTAACAGGGTGGTTCAGCCCCAGCATTTT; cdr3_aa: CASSKGAGFNRVVQPQHF
cdr3_length: 12; v_call: TRBV14; d_call: NA; j_call: TRBJ1-1; clone_size: NA; cdr3_nt: TGTGCCAGCAGGATTGGGACGGAAGAAGCTTTCTTT; cdr3_aa: CASRIGTEEAFF
cdr3_length: 16; v_call: TRBV7-9; d_call: TRBD2; j_call: TRBJ2-1; clone_size: once; cdr3_nt: TGTGCCAGCAGCTTAGGTGGTGCGGGGGAACACAATGAGCAGTTCTTC; cdr3_aa: CASSLGGAGEHNEQFF
cdr3_length: 12; v_call: TRBV5-6; d_call: NA; j_call: TRBJ2-1; clone_size: NA; cdr3_nt: TGTGCCAGCAGCTTGGAACTTAATGAGCAGTTCTTC; cdr3_aa: CASSLELNEQFF
cdr3_length: 14; v_call: TRBV2; d_call: TRBD1; j_call: TRBJ2-1; clone_size: NA; cdr3_nt: TGTGCCAGCAGCGGGACAGGGGCCTACAATGAGCAGTTCTTC; cdr3_aa: CASSGTGAYNEQFF
cdr3_length: 15; v_call: TRBV7-8; d_call: NA; j_call: TRBJ2-5; clone_size: NA; cdr3_nt: TGTGCCAGCAGCTTAGCGGGGGGCTACCAAGAGACCCAGTACTTC; cdr3_aa: CASSLAGGYQETQYF
cdr3_length: 14; v_call: TRBV19; d_call: NA; j_call: TRBJ2-7; clone_size: once; cdr3_nt: TGTGCCAGTAGTTCGGCGGGTGGTCGGTACGAGCAGTACTTC; cdr3_aa: CASSSAGGRYEQYF
cdr3_length: 13; v_call: TRBV6-5; d_call: NA; j_call: TRBJ2-1; clone_size: few; cdr3_nt: TGTGCCAGCAGTTACGACAGCTACAATGAGCAGTTCTTC; cdr3_aa: CASSYDSYNEQFF
cdr3_length: 14; v_call: TRBV21-1; d_call: NA; j_call: TRBJ2-1; clone_size: NA; cdr3_nt: TGTGCCAGCAGCATGTGGGGTACCTACAATGAGCAGTTCTTC; cdr3_aa: CASSMWGTYNEQFF
cdr3_length: 10; v_call: TRBV25-1; d_call: NA; j_call: TRBJ2-1; clone_size: NA; cdr3_nt: TGTGCCAGCAGTACTAATGAGCAGTTCTTC; cdr3_aa: CASSTNEQFF
cdr3_length: 17; v_call: TRBV4-3; d_call: TRBD2; j_call: TRBJ2-3; clone_size: NA; cdr3_nt: TGCGCCAGCAGCCAAGACATTTGGACTAGCGGCACAGATACGCAGTATTTT; cdr3_aa: CASSQDIWTSGTDTQYF
cdr3_length: 14; v_call: TRBV28; d_call: TRBD1; j_call: TRBJ1-1; clone_size: NA; cdr3_nt: TGTGCCAGCAGTCCCTCGACAGGGGGTGGTGAAGCTTTCTTT; cdr3_aa: CASSPSTGGGEAFF
cdr3_length: 12; v_call: TRBV5-1; d_call: NA; j_call: TRBJ2-3; clone_size: NA; cdr3_nt: TGCGCCAGCAGCAAATCCACAGATACGCAGTATTTT; cdr3_aa: CASSKSTDTQYF
cdr3_length: 16; v_call: TRBV28; d_call: TRBD2; j_call: TRBJ2-3; clone_size: NA; cdr3_nt: TGTGCCAGCAGCCTGACTAGCGCTTTGGGCACAGATACGCAGTATTTT; cdr3_aa: CASSLTSALGTDTQYF
cdr3_length: 14; v_call: TRBV13; d_call: NA; j_call: TRBJ2-7; clone_size: once; cdr3_nt: TGTGCCAGCAGCATACAGGGTCTTAGTTACGAGCAGTACTTC; cdr3_aa: CASSIQGLSYEQYF
cdr3_length: 16; v_call: TRBV15; d_call: NA; j_call: TRBJ2-1; clone_size: NA; cdr3_nt: TGTGCCACCAGCAGAGATATCGGGGAGCCCTACAATGAGCAGTTCTTC; cdr3_aa: CATSRDIGEPYNEQFF
cdr3_length: 14; v_call: TRBV6-1; d_call: TRBD2; j_call: TRBJ2-7; clone_size: NA; cdr3_nt: TGTGCCAGCAGGACTAGCGGCATTGGGTACGAGCAGTACTTC; cdr3_aa: CASRTSGIGYEQYF
cdr3_length: 16; v_call: TRBV9; d_call: NA; j_call: TRBJ1-6; clone_size: NA; cdr3_nt: TGTGCCAGCAGCGTTCAACAGGGCATCGGGAATTCACCCCTCCACTTT; cdr3_aa: CASSVQQGIGNSPLHF
cdr3_length: 15; v_call: TRBV4-1; d_call: TRBD1; j_call: TRBJ2-5; clone_size: NA; cdr3_nt: TGCGCCAGCAGCCAAGTGGACAGGCTCCAAGAGACCCAGTACTTC; cdr3_aa: CASSQVDRLQETQYF
cdr3_length: 15; v_call: TRBV4-1; d_call: NA; j_call: TRBJ2-7; clone_size: NA; cdr3_nt: TGCGCCAGCAGCCAAGTTGAAGGCGGCTCCTACGAGCAGTACTTC; cdr3_aa: CASSQVEGGSYEQYF
cdr3_length: 16; v_call: TRBV4-1; d_call: NA; j_call: TRBJ2-5; clone_size: NA; cdr3_nt: TGCGCCAGCAGCCAAGATCGGGTAGCGGAAGAAGAGACCCAGTACTTC; cdr3_aa: CASSQDRVAEEETQYF
cdr3_length: 15; v_call: TRBV5-1; d_call: TRBD2; j_call: TRBJ2-7; clone_size: NA; cdr3_nt: TGCGCCAGCAGCTTGGGATTAGCGGGAGAACGAGAGCAGTACTTC; cdr3_aa: CASSLGLAGEREQYF
cdr3_length: 15; v_call: TRBV13; d_call: TRBD1; j_call: TRBJ2-1; clone_size: NA; cdr3_nt: TGTGCCAGCAGCGCGGCGGGGGACAGGGTCGATGAGCAGTTCTTC; cdr3_aa: CASSAAGDRVDEQFF